The T cell receptor (beta chain) described here comes from a study of blood T cells in healthy people across ages (dated by TCRdb to 2014 to 2015). Context from the whole study: In model experiments, template switching captured about one uniquely barcoded TCR beta cDNA molecule for every two T cells. For two donors (one aged 18 to 29 and one aged 80 or older), the study analyzed two additional independent replicas of 1 million unique cDNA reads from the same blood draw. Using deep sequencing normalized with unique cDNA molecular identifiers, the study measured how TCR beta repertoire diversity changes with age. Donors were grouped into four age groups: young (average approximately 15 years), middle-aged (over 35), aged (around 62) and long-lived (82).

Points the paper makes about the study in general: The CMV infection status of donors was not known, potentially confounding age-related changes in expanded clonotypes. As age increased, observed TCR beta diversity per million T cells dropped in a roughly linear way, and a significant reduction was already evident by age 40. Estimates of total diversity from one million sequenced T cells were regarded as lower bounds and underestimates. Bulk unsorted PBMC profiling prevented conclusive comparison of naive and antigen-experienced compartments. Observed TCR beta diversity correlated strongly with the percentage of naive T cells measured by flow cytometry. The long-lived group showed more naive CD4+ T cells, fewer expanded clones and increased TCR diversity than the aged group, suggesting age selection.

Comments on this clonotype: Its antigen specificity is not known. Base qualities are not recorded, but no much larger clone differs from it by a single base.

Trimming takes 5 bases from V and 0 bases from J, and the germline ends sit 11 bases apart. From the cysteine up to the phenylalanine, the CDR3 has a length of 15 residues. Only the CDR3 region is kept as DNA, spanning 45 bases read in frame from base 1. The germline V gene (reference sequence) specifies MNHEY as CDR1 and SMNVEV as CDR2. The 40 or so donors, aged 6 to 90 years, were systemically healthy Caucasian individuals from Russia. Each donor gave roughly 9 milliliters of peripheral blood, drawn into EDTA-treated Vacutainer tubes. PBMCs were isolated by Ficoll-Paque density-gradient centrifugation, with at least 6 million obtained per sample. Total RNA, at least 5 micrograms per sample, was extracted from PBMCs with Trizol reagent. For every donor, an aliquot of PBMCs went through flow cytometry to measure the percentages of naive CD45RAhigh/CD27high T cells. The library was prepared using 5' RACE. The listed sequencing device is Illumina HiSeq 2500. A second PCR of roughly 7 to 11 cycles was run with a J-beta primer mix and a sample-barcoded 5' primer. Each TCR beta cDNA molecule received a unique molecular identifier from a template-switch 5' adaptor carrying 12 random nucleotides. At least 2.5 million CDR3-containing paired-end reads were obtained from each sample. First-strand cDNA was synthesized from all RNA with the Mint cDNA synthesis kit, primed by a TRBC-specific oligonucleotide. After uracil-DNA glycosylase treatment, a first 18-cycle PCR used universal primers M1SS and BC2_uni_R on all cDNA. Under the source paper's analysis protocol: Each sample was normalized by randomly selecting 1 million high-quality reads, each carrying a distinct molecular identifier. Reads with shared molecular identifiers were discarded instead of being binned into consensus sequences. MiTCR, run with a Q25 quality threshold and the strictest error-elimination algorithm, handled CDR3 identification, clonotype clustering and error correction. A nonparametric unseen species model with Euler transformation was used to estimate a lower bound on total TCR beta diversity. TCRdb reprocessing: public reads trimmed at Q25 with fastp, clones called with MiXCR, in-frame beta chains kept. Rows with a matching CDR3 protein are joined into one entry that keeps the most common DNA and genes. The V and J calls, along with clone size, are taken from TCRdb and not from the paper's own processing. A total of about 930,000 distinct CDR3 sequences appear in this sample, about 29% of them only once. Clones ranked in the top ten supply 10% of the sample.

This sample was also put to use in a study of T cells of mothers and their children. The second paper states: Donors were nine systemically healthy Caucasian individuals: three mothers and their six children. cDNA synthesis used all of the extracted RNA, with approximately 1.4 ug of RNA in each 15 ul reaction. In the second PCR, sample barcodes and 2-4 random nucleotides were introduced via the M1S primer. Each mother yielded over 8 million TCR beta CDR3 reads and each child roughly 2.9 million reads. In both related and unrelated pairs, thymic selection shapes the output of TCR recombination in a similar way, with inherited differences having only a minor effect. Normalized repertoire overlap was always slightly but never significantly higher in related than unrelated mother-child pairs. With a sensitivity of around 97 clones per million clonotypes, no persistent microchimeric T cell clones were detected. The study used deep NGS to compare TCR beta repertoires of mothers and children, seeking features distinguishing related mother-child pairs from unrelated individuals. On average, the children were roughly 10 +/- 4 years old, while the mothers were roughly 40 +/- 4 years old. After adapter ligation was performed with NEBNext reagents, the libraries were sequenced on an Illumina HiSeq 2000 with 100+100 nt paired-end reads. To prevent cross-contamination, the mother and child libraries were prepared a month apart and were sequenced in separate runs. For each donor, between about 450,000 and 2,300,000 distinct TCR beta clonotypes were identified. Naive TCR beta clonotypes were estimated from low-frequency clonotypes matched to each donor's FACS-determined naive share, without sorting.

The sequence was collected from a woman aged 40 to 50 in good health. The sequenced material came from blood. The chain links TRBV27 with TRBJ1-5; there is no confident call for the D gene. The CDR3 protein sequence reads: CASSHSDYSNQPQHF. The DNA reads as follows: TGTGCCAGCAGTCACAGCGACTATAGCAATCAGCCCCAGCATTTT.